The text below deals with one TCR beta chain. Its specificity is unknown. The data were obtained in a study of T-cell memory formation after mild COVID-19. Study-level background: Largely donor-specific sequence clusters came from a couple of donors. The study's findings and limits: Clones that got smaller from day 15 to 85 had even CD4/CD8, while clones growing later tipped toward CD4+. Pre-infection memory contained some responding clones, which suggested that cross-reactive memory had joined.

From the 5' RACE reads, TCRdb called clonotypes with MiXCR, one entry per CDR3 protein. Among roughly 600,000 distinct CDR3 sequences, roughly 18% were seen once, and the ten largest hold approximately 12%. This TCR derives from an adult woman who had mild COVID-19 (a few samples of this study predate the infection). Cell type and time point are not known. Sequenced: PBMCs or a T cell subset sorted from them (not recorded which).

This chain's CDR3 is CASSPWYGGGPGEQYF. The DNA of the CDR3 is TGTGCCAGCAGCCCCTGGTACGGGGGAGGGCCTGGCGAGCAGTACTTC. V is TRBV7-9 and J is TRBJ2-7, with 7 bases that match TRBD2. The CDR3 loop spans 16 amino acids. J gave up 6 bases and V 5 bases, and 16 bases lay outside the gene matches. CDR1 is SEHNR and CDR2 is FQNEAQ in the germline V gene (reference sequence).